This T cell receptor beta chain was identified in a study of cytomegalovirus exposure and HLA in healthy donors. With respect to this clone: As yet, its antigen is unknown.

Study outcomes and limitations: The analysis excluded some indistinguishable V segments, including TRBV6-2 and TRBV6-3. Most subjects' HLA-A and HLA-B alleles were reportedly predicted from TCR beta sequences. TCR beta chains numbering more than 150 were designated cytomegalovirus-associated. Per a later analysis, HLA-associated TCR beta chains showed more clonal expansion than other, equally common TCR beta chains.

The germline V and J ends were trimmed by 0 bases and 3 bases, with 10 bases remaining between them. The CDR3 contains 15 residues. In germline, CDR1 is SGHRS, CDR2 YFSETQ. PCR employed 60 Vbeta and 13 Jbeta primers. Profiled with immunoSEQ multiplex PCR; TCRdb holds only in-frame clones, not every one. The top ten hold approximately 10% of the sample, which has around 70,000 clones, roughly 74% seen once. This TCR came from a human donor in good health. Sequenced input: PBMCs. This chain uses TRBV5-1 with TRBJ1-5; D uncertain. The CDR3 nucleotides read TGCGCCAGCAGCTTGGAAGGCGGTACCAATCAGCCCCAGCATTTT. Protein product: CASSLEGGTNQPQHF.